This TCR beta chain was recovered during a study of T cells in Graves' hyperthyroidism and ophthalmopathy (dated by TCRdb to the late 2010s). With regard to the full study: Peripheral blood was sampled at the time of initial diagnosis, prior to any treatment. To identify distinguishing TCR V-J signatures, a discovery cohort of 90 to 100 patients was used, comprising 43 with Graves' ophthalmopathy and approximately 57 with stable Graves' hyperthyroidism. An independent validation cohort of fewer than 20 hyperthyroidism patients and 17 patients who later progressed to ophthalmopathy tested prospective prediction of ophthalmopathy. For training and testing, the 95 to 100 patients in the discovery cohort were randomly divided in a 7:3 ratio. In about 6 Graves' hyperthyroidism patients, the study also compared T-cell repertoires from thyroid tissue with T-cell repertoires from blood. Following sampling, methimazole starting at 30 mg daily was given to hyperthyroidism patients, and high-dose intravenous methylprednisolone was given to ophthalmopathy patients. The paper reports TCR Vbeta CDR3 sequencing of approximately 140 peripheral blood samples: some 44 ophthalmopathy, around 80 hyperthyroidism and approximately 17 progressor patients. Overall study outcomes, separate from this receptor: Most expanded thyroid clonotypes (frequency above 0.001) were also detected in blood, a finding suggesting that blood repertoires may reflect thyroid immune responses. Sample size was not statistically predetermined, and investigators were not blinded to group allocation. During validation, the model predicted progression to ophthalmopathy a median of roughly six months ahead of onset, with around 71% sensitivity and 72.22% specificity. A model built on a 13 V-J signature distinguished ophthalmopathy from stable hyperthyroidism, reaching 85% to 90% sensitivity and 81.08% specificity in cross-validation and 80%/75% in testing.

This clonotype turned up a few times. It lacks a known antigen. No base-level quality is on record; no much larger clone is a single base apart. The TCR beta CDR3 regions were amplified from RNA transcripts. The TCR CDR3 was subjected to a first round of RT-PCR using the HTBI primer set and the Qiagen OneStep RT-PCR kit. The libraries were constructed in a second round of multiplex PCR and then size-selected and purified. Libraries were sequenced paired-end with 100 bp reads on an Illumina HiSeq2000. Per the original workflow: SOAPnuke was used to process the raw data, with reads discarded if the reads contained adapters or uncalled bases, had a mean Phred below 15, or lacked an exact constant-primer or identifier match. COPE v1.2.5 was used to merge the high-quality paired reads, and each unique nucleotide sequence was defined as a clonotype. Clonotypes were aligned to IMGT TRBV, TRBD and TRBJ reference segments using MiTCR v1.1. The analysis was restricted to V-J combinations with a frequency above 0.0001, which together covered 99.2% of the repertoires. The TCS score was defined as F50 (clonal expansion) divided by E x V (chaos), with BLOSUM62-based TCRdist calculated between CDR3 peptides within each V-J. Welch's t-statistics and random forest reduced 500 to 650 V-J features to some 14, which were used in a naive Bayes classifier (R e1071). The Morisita-Horn index was used to measure how similar the thyroid and blood repertoires were. TCRdb took the public reads, trimmed them with fastp at Q25, ran MiXCR for clone calling and kept in-frame beta chains. Every distinct CDR3 protein forms one entry, paired with its most common genes and DNA. TCRdb's processing, not the authors' own work, is the source of the V and J calls. For this sample the table gives nearly 750,000 distinct CDR3 sequences, of which roughly 32% were detected only once. The top ten clonotypes cover around 29% of the sample.

Stable Graves' hyperthyroidism was defined as no progression to ophthalmopathy during 18 months of follow-up. The hyperthyroidism patients were between 18 and 65 years old and newly diagnosed, with a disease duration of less than 2 months. Any patient with an uncontrolled infection, another autoimmune disease, pregnancy or lactation was excluded. Diagnoses were established on the basis of clinical symptoms, serum thyroxine and TRAb, thyroid ultrasound, and orbital computed tomography. PBMCs were isolated from approximately 10 ml of fresh peripheral blood by Ficoll-Paque density gradient centrifugation. Total RNA was extracted using Trizol reagent, and RNA quality was assessed on an Agilent 2100 Bioanalyzer. CDR1 and CDR2 were assigned from the germline V gene (reference sequence) as DFQATT and SNEGSKA. Trimming at the junction amounts to 2 bases on V and 3 bases on J, and the germline ends lie 8 bases apart. Spanning cysteine to phenylalanine, the CDR3 consists of 12 amino acids. Solely the CDR3 DNA is kept, with 36 bases framed from the first base.

This clonotype was obtained from a woman aged 40-49 years with Graves' hyperthyroidism. The chain is encoded by TRBV20-1 joined to TRBJ2-7; no D gene is confidently identified. The specimen was blood. The encoded CDR3 is CSARILNYEQYF. At the DNA level, the sequence is TGCAGTGCTAGAATTCTGAACTACGAGCAGTACTTC.